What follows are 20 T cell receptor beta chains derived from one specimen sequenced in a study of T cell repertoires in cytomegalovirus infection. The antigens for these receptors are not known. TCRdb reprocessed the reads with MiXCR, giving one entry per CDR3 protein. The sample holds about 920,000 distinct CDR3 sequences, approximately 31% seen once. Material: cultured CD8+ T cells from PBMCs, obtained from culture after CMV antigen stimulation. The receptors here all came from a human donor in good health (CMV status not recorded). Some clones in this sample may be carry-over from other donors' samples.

The CDR3 sequence: CASSPKRGVTYNEQFF. The CDR3 coding sequence is TGTGCCAGCAGCCCGAAGCGGGGGGTTACCTACAATGAGCAGTTCTTC. The rearrangement uses TRBV7-9 and TRBJ2-1; 9 positions match TRBD2. This CDR3 is built from 16 residues. The V gene's germline CDR1 is SEHNR and CDR2 FQNEAQ (reference sequence). The V gene end was trimmed by 5 bases and the J gene end by 2 bases; junction bases not matched to a gene: 7.

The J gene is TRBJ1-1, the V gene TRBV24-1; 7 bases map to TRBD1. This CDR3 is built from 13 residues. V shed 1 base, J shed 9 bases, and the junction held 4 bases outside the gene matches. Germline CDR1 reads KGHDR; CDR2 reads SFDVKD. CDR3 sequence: CATSDFTGDQAFF. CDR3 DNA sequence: TGTGCCACCAGTGATTTCACAGGGGACCAAGCTTTCTTT.

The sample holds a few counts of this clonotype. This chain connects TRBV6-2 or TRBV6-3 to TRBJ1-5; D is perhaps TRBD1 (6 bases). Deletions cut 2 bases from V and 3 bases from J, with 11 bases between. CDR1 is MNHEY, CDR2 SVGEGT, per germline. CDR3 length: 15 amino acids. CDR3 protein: CASSYEGGPNQPQHF. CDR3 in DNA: TGTGCCAGCAGTTACGAGGGGGGCCCCAATCAGCCCCAGCATTTT.

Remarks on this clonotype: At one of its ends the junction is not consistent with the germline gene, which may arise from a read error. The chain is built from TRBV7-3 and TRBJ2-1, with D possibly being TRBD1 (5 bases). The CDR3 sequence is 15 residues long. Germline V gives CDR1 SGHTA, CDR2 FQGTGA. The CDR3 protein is CASSVQATSYNEQIF. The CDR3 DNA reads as TGTGCCAGCAGCGTACAGGCAACCTCCTACAATGAGCAGATCTTC.

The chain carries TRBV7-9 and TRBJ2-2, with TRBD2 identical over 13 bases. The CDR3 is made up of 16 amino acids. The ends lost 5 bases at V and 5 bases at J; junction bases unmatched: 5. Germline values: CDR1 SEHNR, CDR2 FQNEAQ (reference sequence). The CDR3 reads CASSVPGLAGTGELFF. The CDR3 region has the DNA TGTGCCAGCAGCGTTCCGGGACTAGCGGGGACCGGGGAGCTGTTTTTT. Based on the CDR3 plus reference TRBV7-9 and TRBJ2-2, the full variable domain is DTGVSQNPRHKITKRGQNVTFRCDPISEHNRLYWYRQTLGQGPEFLTYFQNEAQLEKSRLLSDRFSAERPKGSFSTLEIQRTEQGDSAMYLCASSVPGLAGTGELFFGEGSRLTVL.

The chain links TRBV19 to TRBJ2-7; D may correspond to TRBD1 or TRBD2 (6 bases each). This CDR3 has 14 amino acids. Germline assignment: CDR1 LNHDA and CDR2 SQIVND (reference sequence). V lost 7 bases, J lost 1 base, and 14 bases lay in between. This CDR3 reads CASTAGGPSYEQYF. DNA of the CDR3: TGTGCCAGTACCGCTGGGGGGCCTTCCTACGAGCAGTACTTC. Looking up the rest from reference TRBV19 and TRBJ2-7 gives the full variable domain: DGGITQSPKYLFRKEGQNVTLSCEQNLNHDAMYWYRQDPGQGLRLIYYSQIVNDFQKGDIAEGYSVSREKKESFPLTVTSAQKNPTAFYLCASTAGGPSYEQYFGPGTRLTVT.

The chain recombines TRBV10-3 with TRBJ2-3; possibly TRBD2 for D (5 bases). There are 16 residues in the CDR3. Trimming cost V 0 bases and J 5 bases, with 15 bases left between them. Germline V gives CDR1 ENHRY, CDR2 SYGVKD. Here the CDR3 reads CAISESIGLHLDTQYF. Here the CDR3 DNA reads TGTGCCATCAGTGAGTCGATTGGACTCCATTTAGATACGCAGTATTTT.

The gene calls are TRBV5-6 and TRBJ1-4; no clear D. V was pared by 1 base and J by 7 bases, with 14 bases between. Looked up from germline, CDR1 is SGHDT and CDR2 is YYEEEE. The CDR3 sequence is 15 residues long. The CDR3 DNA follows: TGTGCCAGCAGCTTGAGGACTTCTTACGGTGAAAAACTGTTTTTT. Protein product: CASSLRTSYGEKLFF.

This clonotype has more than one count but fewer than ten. The CDR3 coding sequence is TGTGCCAGCAGTTTACTAGGGAGAGCGAACACCGGGGAGCTGTTTTTT. This gives the protein CASSLLGRANTGELFF. This sequence joins TRBV7-3 and TRBJ2-2; tentative D call: TRBD2 (5 bases). Germline V gene sequence: CDR1 SGHTA, CDR2 FQGTGA. The CDR3 is 16 amino acids. The V and J ends lost 6 bases and 0 bases respectively, with 14 bases between them. Complete variable domain (other parts from reference TRBV7-3 and TRBJ2-2): GAGVSQTPSNKVTEKGKYVELRCDPISGHTALYWYRQSLGQGPEFLIYFQGTGAADDSGLPNDRFFAVRPEGSVSTLKIQRTERGDSAVYLCASSLLGRANTGELFFGEGSRLTVL.

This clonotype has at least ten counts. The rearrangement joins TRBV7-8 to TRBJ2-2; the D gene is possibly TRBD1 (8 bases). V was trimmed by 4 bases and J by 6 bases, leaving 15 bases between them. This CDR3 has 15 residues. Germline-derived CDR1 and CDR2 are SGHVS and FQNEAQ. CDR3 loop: CASSSDRDYPGELFF. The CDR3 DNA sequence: TGTGCCAGCAGCTCGGACAGGGACTACCCCGGGGAGCTGTTTTTT.

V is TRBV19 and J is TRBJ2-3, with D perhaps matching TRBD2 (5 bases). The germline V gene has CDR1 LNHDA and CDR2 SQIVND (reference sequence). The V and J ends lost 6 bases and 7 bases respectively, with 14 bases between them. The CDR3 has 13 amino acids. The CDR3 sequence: CASSSGSPNTQYF. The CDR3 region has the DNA TGTGCCAGTAGCTCGGGATCGCCGAATACGCAGTATTTT. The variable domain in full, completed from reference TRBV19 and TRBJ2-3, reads DGGITQSPKYLFRKEGQNVTLSCEQNLNHDAMYWYRQDPGQGLRLIYYSQIVNDFQKGDIAEGYSVSREKKESFPLTVTSAQKNPTAFYLCASSSGSPNTQYFGPGTRLTVL.

CDR3 sequence reads: CASVGSGNKNIQYF. The DNA for the CDR3 is TGTGCCAGCGTAGGTAGCGGTAACAAAAACATTCAGTACTTC. The chain is built from TRBV2 and TRBJ2-4; possible D gene TRBD2, 6 bases. V was cut by 8 bases and J by 3 bases, with 14 bases left in between. This CDR3 comprises 14 residues. From germline, CDR1 is SNHLY and CDR2 FYNNEI.

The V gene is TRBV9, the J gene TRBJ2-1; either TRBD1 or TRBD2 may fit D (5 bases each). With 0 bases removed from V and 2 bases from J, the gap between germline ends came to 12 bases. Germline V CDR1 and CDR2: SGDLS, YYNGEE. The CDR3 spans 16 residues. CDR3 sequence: CASSVDGGPTYNEQFF. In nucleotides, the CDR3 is TGTGCCAGCAGCGTAGATGGGGGACCCACCTACAATGAGCAGTTCTTC.

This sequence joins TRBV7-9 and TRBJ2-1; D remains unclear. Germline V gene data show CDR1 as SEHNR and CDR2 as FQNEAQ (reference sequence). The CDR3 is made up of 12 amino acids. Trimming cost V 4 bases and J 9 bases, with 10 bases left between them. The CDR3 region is CASSYVRGEQFF. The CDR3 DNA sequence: TGTGCCAGCAGCTACGTTCGTGGTGAGCAGTTCTTC.

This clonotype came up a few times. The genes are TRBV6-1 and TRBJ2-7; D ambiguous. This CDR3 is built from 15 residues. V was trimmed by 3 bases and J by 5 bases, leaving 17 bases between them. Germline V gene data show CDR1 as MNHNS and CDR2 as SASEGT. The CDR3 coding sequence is TGTGCCAGCAGTGATGGACCGATTTCTCTGGACGAGCAGTACGTC. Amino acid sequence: CASSDGPISLDEQYV.

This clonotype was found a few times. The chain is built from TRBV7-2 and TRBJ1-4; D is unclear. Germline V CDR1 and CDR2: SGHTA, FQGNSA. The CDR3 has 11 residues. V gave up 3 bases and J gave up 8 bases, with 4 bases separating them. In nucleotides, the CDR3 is TGTGCCAGCAGCTTTAAAGAAAAACTGTTTTTT. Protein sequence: CASSFKEKLFF.

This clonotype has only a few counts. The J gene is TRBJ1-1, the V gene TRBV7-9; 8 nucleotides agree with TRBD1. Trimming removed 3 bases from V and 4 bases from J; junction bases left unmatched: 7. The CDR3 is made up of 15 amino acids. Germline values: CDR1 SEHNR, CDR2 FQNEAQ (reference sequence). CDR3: CASSLDRAGSTEAFF. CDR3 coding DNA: TGTGCCAGCAGCTTGGACAGGGCAGGGAGCACTGAAGCTTTCTTT.

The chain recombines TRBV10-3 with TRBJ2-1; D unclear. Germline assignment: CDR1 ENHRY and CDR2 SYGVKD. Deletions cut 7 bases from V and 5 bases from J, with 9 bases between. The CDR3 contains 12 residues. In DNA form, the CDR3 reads TGTGCCATCAACGACGTCAACAATGAGCAGTTCTTC. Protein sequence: CAINDVNNEQFF.

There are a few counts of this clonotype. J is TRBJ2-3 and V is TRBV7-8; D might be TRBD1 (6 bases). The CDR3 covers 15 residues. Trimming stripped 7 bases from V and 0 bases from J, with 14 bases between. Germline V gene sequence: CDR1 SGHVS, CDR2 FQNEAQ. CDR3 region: CASIDRTGSTDTQYF. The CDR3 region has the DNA TGTGCCAGCATCGACCGAACAGGGAGCACAGATACGCAGTATTTT.

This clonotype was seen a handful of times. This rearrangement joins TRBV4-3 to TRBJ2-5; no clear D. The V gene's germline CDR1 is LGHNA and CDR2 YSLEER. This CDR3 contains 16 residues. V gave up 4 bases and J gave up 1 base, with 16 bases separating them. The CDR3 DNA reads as TGCGCCAGCAGCCCTGATCCCGGACGGATCCAAGAGACCCAGTACTTC. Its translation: CASSPDPGRIQETQYF.